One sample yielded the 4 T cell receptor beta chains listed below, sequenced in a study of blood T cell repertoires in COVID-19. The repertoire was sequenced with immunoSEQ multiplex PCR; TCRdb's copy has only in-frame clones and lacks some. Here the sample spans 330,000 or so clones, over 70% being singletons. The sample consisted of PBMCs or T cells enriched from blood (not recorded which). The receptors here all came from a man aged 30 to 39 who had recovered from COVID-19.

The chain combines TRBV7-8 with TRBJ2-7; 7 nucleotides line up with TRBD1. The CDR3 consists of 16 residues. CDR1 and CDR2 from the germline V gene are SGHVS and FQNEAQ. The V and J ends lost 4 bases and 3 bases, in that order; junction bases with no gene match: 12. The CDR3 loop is CASSSARTGGLYEQYF. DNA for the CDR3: TGTGCCAGCAGCTCTGCCCGGACAGGTGGTCTCTACGAGCAGTACTTC.

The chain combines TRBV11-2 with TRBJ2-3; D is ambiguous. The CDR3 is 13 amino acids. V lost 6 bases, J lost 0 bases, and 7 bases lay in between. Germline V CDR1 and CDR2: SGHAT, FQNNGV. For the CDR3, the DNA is TGTGCCAGCAGTCTAGGTAGCACAGATACGCAGTATTTT. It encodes CASSLGSTDTQYF. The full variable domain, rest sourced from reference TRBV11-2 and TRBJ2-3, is EAGVAQSPRYKIIEKRQSVAFWCNPISGHATLYWYQQILGQGPKLLIQFQNNGVVDDSQLPKDRFSAERLKGVDSTLKIQPAKLEDSAVYLCASSLGSTDTQYFGPGTRLTVL.

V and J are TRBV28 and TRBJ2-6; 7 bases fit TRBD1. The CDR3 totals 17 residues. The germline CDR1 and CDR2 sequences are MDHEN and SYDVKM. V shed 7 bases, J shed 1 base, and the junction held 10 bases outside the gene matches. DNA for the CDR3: TGTGCCAGCACATGGGACAGAGGTGCATCTGGGGCCAACGTCCTGACTTTC. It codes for CASTWDRGASGANVLTF.

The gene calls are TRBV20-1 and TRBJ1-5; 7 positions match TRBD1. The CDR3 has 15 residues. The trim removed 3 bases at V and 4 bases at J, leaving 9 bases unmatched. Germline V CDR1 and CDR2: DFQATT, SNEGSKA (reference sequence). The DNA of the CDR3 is TGCAGTGCTAGTGAAGGGGGCGCTTGGAATCAGCCCCAGCATTTT. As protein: CSASEGGAWNQPQHF.